The 3 T cell receptor beta chains below all came from one sample that was sequenced in a study of T cell responses to AZD1222 COVID-19 vaccine. Some clones are missing from TCRdb's copy, which holds only in-frame ones; the method was immunoSEQ multiplex PCR. The sample comprises about 110,000 clones, around nine tenths of which are singletons, and less than 25% rests with the top ten. The sample here was peripheral blood, taken on day 0 of AZD1222 vaccination. The receptors were gathered from an adult in good health.

This rearrangement joins TRBV4-3 to TRBJ2-7, with D perhaps assigned TRBD1 or TRBD2 (5 bases each). From germline, CDR1 is LGHNA and CDR2 YSLEER. This CDR3 has 15 residues. Trimming cost V 0 bases and J 3 bases, with 12 bases left between them. DNA for the CDR3: TGCGCCAGCAGCCAAGAATTTGACAGCGGCTACGAGCAGTACTTC. Its protein product is CASSQEFDSGYEQYF.

The V call is TRBV7-9, the J call TRBJ1-2, with 8 bases identical to TRBD1. V trimming: 5 bases; J trimming: 4 bases; junction bases outside the gene matches: 3. CDR1 is SEHNR and CDR2 is FQNEAQ in the germline V gene (reference sequence). CDR3 length: 13 amino acids. The chain's CDR3 is CASSQGQGYGYTF. CDR3 bases: TGTGCCAGCAGCCAAGGACAGGGCTATGGCTACACCTTC. Using reference TRBV7-9 and TRBJ1-2 for the parts outside the CDR3, the full variable domain is DTGVSQNPRHKITKRGQNVTFRCDPISEHNRLYWYRQTLGQGPEFLTYFQNEAQLEKSRLLSDRFSAERPKGSFSTLEIQRTEQGDSAMYLCASSQGQGYGYTFGSGTRLTVV.

This clone has a handful of counts. This chain connects TRBV19 to TRBJ1-6; the D is unclear. The germline V gene encodes CDR1 LNHDA and CDR2 SQIVND (reference sequence). This CDR3 spans 17 amino acids. The V end was cut by 3 bases, the J end by 0 bases, with 12 bases between. In DNA form, the CDR3 reads TGTGCCAGTAGTATCCGGAGCGGAGGCTCCTATAATTCACCCCTCCACTTT. This gives the protein CASSIRSGGSYNSPLHF.